This TCR beta chain appears in the sequencing data of a study of a mutant IDH1 vaccine in newly diagnosed glioma. The method was immunoSEQ multiplex PCR; TCRdb's version includes in-frame clones alone and lacks a portion of them. In the table there are roughly 40,000 clones, 80% to 95% of which are singletons. Concerning this clone itself: Its antigen is currently unknown.

Germline lookup yields CDR1 SGHNT and CDR2 YYREEE (reference sequence). V trimming: 4 bases; J trimming: 4 bases; junction bases outside the gene matches: 7. The CDR3 totals 15 residues. Time point indicated: week 23, last vaccination. Each dose delivered 300 ug of mutant IDH1 20-mer peptide subcutaneously with imiquimod. This receptor was obtained from a man over 45 with glioma. The sample was PBMCs, taken from a glioma patient whose treatment included an IDH1 peptide vaccine. The chain has TRBV5-4 and TRBJ2-3, with 9 bases aligning to TRBD2. The CDR3 nucleotides read TGTGCCAGCAGCCTACGGACTAGCGCGGCAGATACGCAGTATTTT. Protein product: CASSLRTSAADTQYF. Complete variable domain (other parts from reference TRBV5-4 and TRBJ2-3): ETGVTQSPTHLIKTRGQQVTLRCSSQSGHNTVSWYQQALGQGPQFIFQYYREEENGRGNFPPRFSGLQFPNYSSELNVNALELDDSALYLCASSLRTSAADTQYFGPGTRLTVL.